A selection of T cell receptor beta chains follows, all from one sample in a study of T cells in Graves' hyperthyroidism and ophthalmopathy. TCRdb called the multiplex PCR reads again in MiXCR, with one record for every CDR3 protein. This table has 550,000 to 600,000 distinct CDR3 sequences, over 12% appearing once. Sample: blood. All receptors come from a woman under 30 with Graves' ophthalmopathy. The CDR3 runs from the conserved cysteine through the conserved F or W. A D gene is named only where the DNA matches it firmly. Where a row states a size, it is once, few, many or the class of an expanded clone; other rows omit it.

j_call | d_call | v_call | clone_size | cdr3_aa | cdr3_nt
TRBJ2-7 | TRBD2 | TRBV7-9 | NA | CASSPASGTSSYERYF | TGTGCCAGCAGCCCCGCTAGCGGGACCAGCTCCTACGAGCGGTACTTC
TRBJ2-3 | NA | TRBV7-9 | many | CASSLAEKKAADTQYF | TGTGCCAGCAGCTTAGCCGAGAAGAAGGCCGCAGATACGCAGTATTTT
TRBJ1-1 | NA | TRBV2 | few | CASSEWEVATNTEAFF | TGTGCCAGCAGTGAATGGGAGGTGGCGACGAACACTGAAGCTTTCTTT
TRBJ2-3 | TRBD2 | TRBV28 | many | CASSLSRTSGSTDTQYF | TGTGCCAGCAGTTTATCCCGGACTAGCGGGAGCACAGATACGCAGTATTTT
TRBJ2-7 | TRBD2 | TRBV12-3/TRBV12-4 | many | CASSSGGLEFEQYF | TGTGCCAGCAGTTCGGGAGGGCTTGAGTTCGAGCAGTACTTC
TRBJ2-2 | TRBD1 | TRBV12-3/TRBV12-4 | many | CASSLGTGGGTGELFF | TGTGCCAGCAGTTTAGGGACAGGGGGGGGGACCGGGGAGCTGTTTTTT
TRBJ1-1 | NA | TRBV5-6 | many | CASSYRLDEAFF | TGTGCCAGCAGCTATAGGCTCGATGAAGCTTTCTTT
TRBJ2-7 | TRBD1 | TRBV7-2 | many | CASRQGVFSYEQYF | TGTGCCAGCCGCCAGGGGGTGTTCTCCTACGAGCAGTACTTC
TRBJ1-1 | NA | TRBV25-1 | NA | CASLSTGFRDTEAFF | TGTGCCAGCCTTTCAACAGGGTTTCGCGACACTGAAGCTTTCTTT
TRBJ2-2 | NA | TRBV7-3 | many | CASSLTEAGELFF | TGTGCCAGCAGCTTAACGGAGGCCGGGGAGCTGTTTTTT
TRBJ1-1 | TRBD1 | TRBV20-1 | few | CSARDYRGGTEAFF | TGCAGTGCTAGAGATTACAGGGGTGGGACTGAAGCTTTCTTT
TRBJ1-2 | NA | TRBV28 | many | CASRGVYGYTF | TGTGCCAGCAGAGGGGTCTATGGCTACACCTTC
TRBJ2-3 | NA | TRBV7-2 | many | CASSPDYTSTDTQYF | TGTGCCAGCAGCCCCGACTATACTAGCACAGATACGCAGTATTTT
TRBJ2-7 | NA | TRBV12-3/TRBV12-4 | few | CASSYTGLHYEQYF | TGTGCCAGCAGTTACACGGGACTCCACTACGAGCAGTACTTC
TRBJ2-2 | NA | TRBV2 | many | CASRPGLNTGELFF | TGTGCCAGCAGGCCGGGACTTAACACCGGGGAGCTGTTTTTT
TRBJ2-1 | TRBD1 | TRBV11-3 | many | CASSPGQGSSYNEQFF | TGTGCCAGCAGCCCCGGACAGGGGAGCTCCTACAATGAGCAGTTCTTC
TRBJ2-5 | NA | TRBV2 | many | CASSRTGGGGETQYF | TGTGCCAGCAGCAGAACGGGCGGTGGGGGAGAGACCCAGTACTTC
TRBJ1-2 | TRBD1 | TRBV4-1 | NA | CASNVVGTGNGYTF | TGCGCCAGCAACGTAGTCGGGACAGGGAACGGCTACACCTTC
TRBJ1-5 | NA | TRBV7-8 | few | CASSSAAGPQHF | TGTGCCAGCAGCTCTGCCGCGGGGCCCCAGCATTTT
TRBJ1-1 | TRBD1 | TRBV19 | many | CASSTGQGEAEAFF | TGTGCCAGTAGTACGGGACAGGGGGAGGCTGAAGCTTTCTTT
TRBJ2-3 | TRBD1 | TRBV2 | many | CASIWDRSTDTQYF | TGTGCCAGCATTTGGGACAGGTCCACAGATACGCAGTATTTT
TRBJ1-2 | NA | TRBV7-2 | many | CASSLNAGLDYGYTF | TGTGCCAGCAGCCTGAATGCGGGGCTCGACTATGGCTACACCTTC
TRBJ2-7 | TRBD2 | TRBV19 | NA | CATKAGGGAYEQYF | TGTGCCACTAAAGCGGGAGGAGGGGCCTACGAGCAGTACTTC
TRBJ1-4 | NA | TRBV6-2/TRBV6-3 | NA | CASSYGWTPLVGEKLFF | TGTGCCAGCAGTTACGGTTGGACACCCTTGGTGGGGGAAAAACTGTTTTTT
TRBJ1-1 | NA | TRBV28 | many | CASSLGGDWTEAFF | TGTGCCAGCAGTTTAGGAGGGGATTGGACTGAAGCTTTCTTT
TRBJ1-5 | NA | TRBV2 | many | CASRSSYSNQPQHF | TGTGCCAGCAGGAGCAGTTATAGCAATCAGCCCCAGCATTTT
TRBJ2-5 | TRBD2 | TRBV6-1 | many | CASSPLTSVVKETQYF | TGTGCCAGCAGTCCACTTACTAGCGTCGTAAAAGAGACCCAGTACTTC
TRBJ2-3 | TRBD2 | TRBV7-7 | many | CASSPHSGANTDTQYF | TGTGCTAGCAGTCCCCATAGCGGGGCCAACACAGATACGCAGTATTTT
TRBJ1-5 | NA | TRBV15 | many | CATSRDRGSPDQPQHF | TGTGCCACCAGCAGAGATCGGGGATCACCGGATCAGCCCCAGCATTTT
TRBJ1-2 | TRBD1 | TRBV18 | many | CASSGTEANYGYTF | TGTGCCAGCTCAGGGACAGAGGCTAACTATGGCTACACCTTC
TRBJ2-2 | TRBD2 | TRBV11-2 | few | CASSPGGAGGVDTGELFF | TGTGCCAGCAGCCCCGGTGGCGCGGGAGGGGTCGACACCGGGGAGCTGTTTTTT
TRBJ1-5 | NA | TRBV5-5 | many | CASSPEGGIGNQPQHF | TGTGCCAGCAGCCCCGAAGGGGGGATTGGCAATCAGCCCCAGCATTTT
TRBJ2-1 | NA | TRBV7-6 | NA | CASSLGGDASYNEQFF | TGTGCCAGCAGCTTGGGCGGGGACGCCTCCTACAATGAGCAGTTCTTC
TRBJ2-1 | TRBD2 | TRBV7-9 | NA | CASSLKATTSGRGEQFF | TGTGCCAGCAGCTTAAAAGCGACGACTAGCGGGAGGGGTGAGCAGTTCTTC
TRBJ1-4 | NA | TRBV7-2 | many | CASSSPPREKLFF | TGTGCCAGCAGCTCCCCCCCTCGAGAAAAACTGTTTTTT
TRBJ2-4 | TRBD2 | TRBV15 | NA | CATSRDASGGILYF | TGTGCCACCAGCAGAGACGCTAGCGGAGGGATCCTTTACTTC
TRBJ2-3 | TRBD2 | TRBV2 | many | CASNSGGGADTQYF | TGTGCCAGCAATTCGGGGGGAGGGGCAGATACGCAGTATTTT
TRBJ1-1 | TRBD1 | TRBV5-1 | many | CASQTTGYRYGEAFF | TGCGCCAGCCAAACGACAGGGTATCGGTATGGTGAAGCTTTCTTT
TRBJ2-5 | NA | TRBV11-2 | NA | CASSSHLATRETQYF | TGTGCCAGCAGCTCCCATCTAGCGACTCGGGAGACCCAGTACTTC
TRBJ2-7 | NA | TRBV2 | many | CASSETTSRQYF | TGTGCCAGCAGTGAAACTACTTCGCGGCAGTACTTC
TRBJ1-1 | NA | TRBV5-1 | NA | CASSLARQGGNTEAFF | TGCGCCAGCAGCTTGGCGAGGCAGGGAGGGAACACTGAAGCTTTCTTT
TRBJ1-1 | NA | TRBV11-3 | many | CASSGLRVVGEAFF | TGTGCCAGCAGCGGCTTGAGGGTCGTGGGTGAAGCTTTCTTT
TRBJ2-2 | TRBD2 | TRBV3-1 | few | CASSQEGAAGGPGTGELFF | TGTGCCAGCAGCCAAGAAGGAGCGGCGGGAGGGCCTGGCACCGGGGAGCTGTTTTTT
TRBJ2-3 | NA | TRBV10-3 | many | CAISGTASTDTQYF | TGTGCCATCAGTGGGACAGCTAGCACAGATACGCAGTATTTT
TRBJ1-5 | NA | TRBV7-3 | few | CAGSSGPDQPQHF | TGTGCCGGCAGCTCAGGACCCGATCAGCCCCAGCATTTT
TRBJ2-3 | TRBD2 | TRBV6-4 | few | CASSERGEGLAGSDTQYF | TGTGCCAGCAGTGAGCGGGGTGAGGGACTAGCGGGATCAGATACGCAGTATTTT
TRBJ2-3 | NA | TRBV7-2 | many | CASSLGDLFTDTQYF | TGTGCCAGCAGCTTAGGGGACCTATTCACAGATACGCAGTATTTT
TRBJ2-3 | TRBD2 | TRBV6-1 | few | CASISPGLAGSTDTQYF | TGTGCCAGCATATCCCCCGGGCTAGCGGGAAGTACAGATACGCAGTATTTT
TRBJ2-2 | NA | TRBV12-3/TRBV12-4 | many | CASSPGTRRDTGELFF | TGTGCCAGCAGTCCCGGAACACGGCGAGACACCGGGGAGCTGTTTTTT
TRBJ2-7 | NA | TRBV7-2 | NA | CASSLEGGFPQSYEQYF | TGTGCCAGCAGCTTAGAAGGAGGGTTTCCGCAGTCCTACGAGCAGTACTTC
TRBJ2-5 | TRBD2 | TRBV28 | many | CASSWGAAGGQETQYF | TGTGCCAGCAGTTGGGGAGCGGCGGGAGGTCAAGAGACCCAGTACTTC